This T cell receptor beta chain was retrieved from a study of post-analysis software for immune sequencing data (dated by TCRdb to between 2015 and 2016). Background on the whole study: Relapsing-remitting, secondary progressive and progressive-relapsing multiple sclerosis were recorded as disease courses, and subtype annotation was lacking for some patients. Patient repertoires were compared against 10 to 12 previously published healthy control repertoires from donors aged about 6 to 25 years. A subset of samples was prepared in parallel using single-end sample barcoding, then pooled and co-amplified after Illumina adapter ligation. The paper's findings and limits, for the study overall: Patients showed significantly higher frequencies than controls for about 5 TRBV segments, among them TRBV5-6, TRBV5-1 and TRBV20-1. Multiple sclerosis patients had significantly lower normalized Chao1 diversity than controls, a result that suggests substantial peripheral T-cell clonal expansion. When samples were clustered directly using the F measure, samples prepared in the same batch co-clustered strongly, which prompted a batch-effect correction. The multiple sclerosis patient group was slightly younger than the control group.

The CDR3 goes from the cysteine to the phenylalanine over 14 residues. Only the CDR3 region is kept as DNA, spanning 42 bases read in frame from base 1. For this chain, trimming is 6 bases at the V end and 5 bases at the J end, and the number of junction bases without a gene match is 7. Points on this clonotype: No antigen is known for it. No per-base quality is available; no much larger clone lies one base away.

To demonstrate the VDJtools post-analysis software, TCR beta repertoires were profiled from the peripheral blood of over ten young patients with multiple sclerosis. The patients with multiple sclerosis were children and adolescents between roughly 6 and 17 years of age. Receptors were amplified or captured by PCR. Sequencing relied on an Illumina HiSeq 2500. To reduce PCR and sequencing biases, unique molecular identifiers were incorporated into the TCR beta cDNA libraries. About 500,000 cDNA molecules were obtained for every 1 to 10 million input T cells, so each molecule roughly corresponded to one T cell. The same protocol used for the earlier healthy control dataset was applied to prepare and sequence the patient libraries. Samples belonging to the same batch were prepared together, multiplexed and sequenced on a shared HiSeq lane. In the paper's pipeline: MIGEC handled the raw barcoded reads, throwing out single-read molecular identifier groups before consensus assembly and CDR3 extraction. Clonotype tables were post-analysed with VDJtools, normalizing diversity by down-sampling all datasets to the smallest sample size. To correct batch-related cross-sample contamination, repertoire overlap clustering matched CDR3 amino acid sequences but not nucleotide sequences. Through fastp at Q25 and MiXCR, TCRdb rebuilt clones from the public reads, retaining in-frame beta chains. Every entry covers one CDR3 protein and lists the most common genes and DNA from its rows. None of the V and J calls come from the authors' own analysis; TCRdb made them. The sample table lists around 770,000 distinct CDR3 sequences, roughly 50% of them with a count of one. The top ten clones comprise 4.9% of the sample.

The sequence is built from TRBV12-3 or TRBV12-4 and TRBJ2-7; 10 bases in between match TRBD1. This clonotype was obtained from a girl between 5 and 17 years old with multiple sclerosis. The sequenced material came from blood. The CDR3 region reads CASSQTGGGHEQYF. The sequence in DNA is TGTGCCAGCAGCCAGACAGGGGGCGGCCACGAGCAGTACTTC.